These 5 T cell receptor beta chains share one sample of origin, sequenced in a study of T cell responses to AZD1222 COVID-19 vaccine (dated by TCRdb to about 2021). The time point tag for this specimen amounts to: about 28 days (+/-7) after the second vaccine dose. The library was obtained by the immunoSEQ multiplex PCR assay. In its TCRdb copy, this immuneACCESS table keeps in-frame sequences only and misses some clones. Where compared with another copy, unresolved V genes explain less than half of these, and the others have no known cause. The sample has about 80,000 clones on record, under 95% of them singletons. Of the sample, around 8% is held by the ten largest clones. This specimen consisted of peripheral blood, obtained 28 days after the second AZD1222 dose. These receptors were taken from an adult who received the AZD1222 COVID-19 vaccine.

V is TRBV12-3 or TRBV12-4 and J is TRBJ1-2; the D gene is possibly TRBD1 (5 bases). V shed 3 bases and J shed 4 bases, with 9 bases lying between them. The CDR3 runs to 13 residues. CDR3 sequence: CASSFSTVYGYTF. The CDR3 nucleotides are TGTGCCAGCAGTTTCTCGACAGTCTATGGCTACACCTTC.

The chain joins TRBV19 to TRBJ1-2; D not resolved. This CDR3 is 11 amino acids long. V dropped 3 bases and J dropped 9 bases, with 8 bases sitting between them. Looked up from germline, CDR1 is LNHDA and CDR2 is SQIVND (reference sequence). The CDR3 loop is CASSISGSYTF. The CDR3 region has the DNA TGTGCCAGTAGTATCAGTGGGAGCTACACCTTC.

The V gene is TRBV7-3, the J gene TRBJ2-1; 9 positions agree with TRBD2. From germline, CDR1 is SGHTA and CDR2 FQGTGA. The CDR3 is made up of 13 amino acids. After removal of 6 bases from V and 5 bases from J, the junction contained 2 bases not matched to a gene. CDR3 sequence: CASRRGRDNEQFF. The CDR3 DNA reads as TGTGCCAGCAGGCGCGGGAGGGACAATGAGCAGTTCTTC.

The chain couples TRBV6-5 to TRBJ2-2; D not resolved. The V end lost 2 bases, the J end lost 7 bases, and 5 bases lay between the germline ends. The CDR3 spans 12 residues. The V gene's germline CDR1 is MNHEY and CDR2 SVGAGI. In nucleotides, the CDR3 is TGTGCCAGCAGTTACGTAGGCGGGGAGCTGTTTTTT. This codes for CASSYVGGELFF.

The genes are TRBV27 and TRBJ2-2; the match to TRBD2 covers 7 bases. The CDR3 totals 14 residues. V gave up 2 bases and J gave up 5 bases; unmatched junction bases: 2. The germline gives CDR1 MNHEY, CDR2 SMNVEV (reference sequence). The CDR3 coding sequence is TGTGCCAGCAGTTTAATCGGGAGGACCGGGGAGCTGTTTTTT. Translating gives CASSLIGRTGELFF.